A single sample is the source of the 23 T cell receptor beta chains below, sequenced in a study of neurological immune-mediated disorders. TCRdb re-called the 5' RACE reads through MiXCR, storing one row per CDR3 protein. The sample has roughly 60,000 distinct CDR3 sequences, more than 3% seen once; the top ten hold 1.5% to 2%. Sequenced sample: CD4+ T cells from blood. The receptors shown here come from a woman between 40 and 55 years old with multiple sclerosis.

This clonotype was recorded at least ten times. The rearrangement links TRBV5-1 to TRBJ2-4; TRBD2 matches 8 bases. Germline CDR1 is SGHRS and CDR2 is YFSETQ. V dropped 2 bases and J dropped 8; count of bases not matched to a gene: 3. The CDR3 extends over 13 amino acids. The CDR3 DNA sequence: TGCGCCAGCAGCTTCGGGGGGGCGGACATTCAGTACTTC. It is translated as CASSFGGADIQYF.

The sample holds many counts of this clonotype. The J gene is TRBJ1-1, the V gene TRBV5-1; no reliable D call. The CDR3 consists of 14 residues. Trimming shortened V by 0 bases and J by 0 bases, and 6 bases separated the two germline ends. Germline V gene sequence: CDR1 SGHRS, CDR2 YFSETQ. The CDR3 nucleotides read TGCGCCAGCAGCTTGGTGGGCCTGAACACTGAAGCTTTCTTT. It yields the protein CASSLVGLNTEAFF.

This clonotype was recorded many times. CDR3 protein: CASSLELGLNYGYTF. CDR3 bases: TGTGCCAGCAGCTTGGAATTGGGGCTGAACTATGGCTACACCTTC. The genes are TRBV5-6 and TRBJ1-2; possibly TRBD1 for D (5 bases). This CDR3 has 15 amino acids. Trimming shortened V by 0 bases and J by 2 bases, and 11 bases separated the two germline ends. Germline-derived CDR1 and CDR2 are SGHDT and YYEEEE. Using reference TRBV5-6 and TRBJ1-2 for the parts outside the CDR3, the full variable domain is DAGVTQSPTHLIKTRGQQVTLRCSPKSGHDTVSWYQQALGQGPQFIFQYYEEEERQRGNFPDRFSGHQFPNYSSELNVNALLLGDSALYLCASSLELGLNYGYTFGSGTRLTVV.

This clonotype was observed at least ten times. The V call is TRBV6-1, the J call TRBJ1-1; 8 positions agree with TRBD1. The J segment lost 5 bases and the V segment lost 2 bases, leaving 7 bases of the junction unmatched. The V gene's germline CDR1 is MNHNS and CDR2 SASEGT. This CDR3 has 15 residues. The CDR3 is CASSEIDRGGTEAFF. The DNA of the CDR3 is TGTGCCAGCAGTGAAATCGACAGGGGAGGGACTGAAGCTTTCTTT.

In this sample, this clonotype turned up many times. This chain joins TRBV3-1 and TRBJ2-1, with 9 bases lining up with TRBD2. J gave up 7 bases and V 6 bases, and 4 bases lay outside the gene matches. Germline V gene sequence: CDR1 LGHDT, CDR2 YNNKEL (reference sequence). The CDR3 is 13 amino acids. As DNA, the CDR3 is TGTGCCAGCAGTTCTAGCGGGGTAAATGAGCAGTTCTTC. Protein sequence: CASSSSGVNEQFF.

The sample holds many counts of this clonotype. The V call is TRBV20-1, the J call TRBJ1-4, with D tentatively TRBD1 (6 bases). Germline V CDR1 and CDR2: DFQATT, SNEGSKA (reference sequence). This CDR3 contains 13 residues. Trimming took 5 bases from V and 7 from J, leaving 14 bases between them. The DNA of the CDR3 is TGCAGTGCTCCAGACAGGACCCGTGAAAAACTGTTTTTT. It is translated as CSAPDRTREKLFF.

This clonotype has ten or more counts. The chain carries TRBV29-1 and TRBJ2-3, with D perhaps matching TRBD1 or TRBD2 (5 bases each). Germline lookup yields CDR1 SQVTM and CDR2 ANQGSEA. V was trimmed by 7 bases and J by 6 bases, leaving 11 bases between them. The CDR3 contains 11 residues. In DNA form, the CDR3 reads TGCAGCGGGGGACCCCAGGATACGCAGTATTTT. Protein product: CSGGPQDTQYF.

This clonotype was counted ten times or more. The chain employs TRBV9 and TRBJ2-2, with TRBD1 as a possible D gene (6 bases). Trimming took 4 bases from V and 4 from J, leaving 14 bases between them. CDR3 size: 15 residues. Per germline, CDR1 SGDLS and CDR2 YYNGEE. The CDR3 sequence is CASSPRQELTGELFF. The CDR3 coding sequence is TGTGCCAGCAGCCCCCGACAGGAACTCACCGGGGAGCTGTTTTTT. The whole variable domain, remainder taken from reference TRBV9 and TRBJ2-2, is DSGVTQTPKHLITATGQRVTLRCSPRSGDLSVYWYQQSLDQGLQFLIQYYNGEERAKGNILERFSAQQFPDLHSELNLSSLELGDSALYFCASSPRQELTGELFFGEGSRLTVL.

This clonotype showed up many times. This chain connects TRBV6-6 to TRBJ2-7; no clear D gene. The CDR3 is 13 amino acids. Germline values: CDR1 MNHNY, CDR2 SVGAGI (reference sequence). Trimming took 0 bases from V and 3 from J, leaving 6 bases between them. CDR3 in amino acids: CASSYSRGYEQYF. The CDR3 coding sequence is TGTGCCAGCAGTTACTCGAGAGGCTACGAGCAGTACTTC.

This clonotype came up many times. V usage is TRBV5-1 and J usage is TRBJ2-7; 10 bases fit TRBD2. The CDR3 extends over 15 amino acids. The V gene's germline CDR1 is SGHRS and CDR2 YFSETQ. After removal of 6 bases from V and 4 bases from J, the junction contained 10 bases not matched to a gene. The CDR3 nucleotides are TGCGCCAGCAACCCAATAGCGGGGGGCCAATACGAGCAGTACTTC. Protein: CASNPIAGGQYEQYF.

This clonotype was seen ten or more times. The CDR3 sequence is CASSRTSGGQPYEQYF. The CDR3 DNA reads TGCGCCAGCAGCCGGACTAGCGGGGGGCAACCCTACGAGCAGTACTTC. This chain connects TRBV5-1 to TRBJ2-7, with 14 bases identical to TRBD2. With 4 bases clipped from V and 2 bases from J, the junction kept 5 bases outside the gene matches. The CDR3 sequence is 16 residues long. Germline lookup yields CDR1 SGHRS and CDR2 YFSETQ.

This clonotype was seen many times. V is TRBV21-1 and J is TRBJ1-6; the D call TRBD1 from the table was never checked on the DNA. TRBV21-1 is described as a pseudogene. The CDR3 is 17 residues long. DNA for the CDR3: TGTGCCAGCAGTAACCCGGGGACAGGGGTCCATAATTCACCCCTCCACTTT. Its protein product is CASSNPGTGVHNSPLHF.

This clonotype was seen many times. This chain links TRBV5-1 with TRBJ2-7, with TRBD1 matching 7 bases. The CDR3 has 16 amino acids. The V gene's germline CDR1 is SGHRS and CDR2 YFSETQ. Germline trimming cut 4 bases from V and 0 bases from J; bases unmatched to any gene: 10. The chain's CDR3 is CASSPYPAGGSYEQYF. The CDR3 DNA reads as TGCGCCAGCAGCCCCTACCCGGCAGGGGGCTCCTACGAGCAGTACTTC.

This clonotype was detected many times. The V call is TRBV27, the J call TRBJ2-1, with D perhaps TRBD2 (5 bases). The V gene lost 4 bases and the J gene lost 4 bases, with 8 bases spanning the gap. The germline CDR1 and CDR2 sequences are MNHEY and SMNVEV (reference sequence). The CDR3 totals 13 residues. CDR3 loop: CASSSGSYNEQFF. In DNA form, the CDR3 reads TGTGCCAGCAGTTCGGGGAGTTACAATGAGCAGTTCTTC.

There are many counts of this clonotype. The CDR3 spells CATGAGGRELAGYTGELFF. In DNA, the CDR3 is TGTGCCACAGGGGCAGGGGGGCGTGAACTAGCGGGGTACACCGGGGAGCTGTTTTTT. The chain is built from TRBV24-1 and TRBJ2-2; 10 bases match TRBD2. The germline V gene encodes CDR1 KGHDR and CDR2 SFDVKD. V was clipped by 10 bases and J by 3 bases; unmatched bases: 19. The CDR3 runs 19 residues.

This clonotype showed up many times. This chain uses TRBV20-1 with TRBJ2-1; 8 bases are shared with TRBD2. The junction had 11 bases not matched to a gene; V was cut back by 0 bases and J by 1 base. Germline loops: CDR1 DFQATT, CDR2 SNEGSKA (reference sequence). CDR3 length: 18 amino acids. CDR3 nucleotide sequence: TGCAGTGCTAGAGATCCGGTAGCGGGGAGACCTTCCTACAATGAGCAGTTCTTC. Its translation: CSARDPVAGRPSYNEQFF.

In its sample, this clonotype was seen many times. CDR3 region: CASSLALAGEQFF. In DNA, the CDR3 is TGTGCCAGCAGCTTAGCCCTAGCGGGGGAGCAGTTCTTC. This chain connects TRBV11-2 to TRBJ2-1, with 9 bases fitting TRBD2. Per the germline V gene, CDR1 is SGHAT and CDR2 is FQNNGV. Losses at the gene ends were 1 base for V and 10 bases for J; bases not matched to a gene: 2. This CDR3 has 13 amino acids.

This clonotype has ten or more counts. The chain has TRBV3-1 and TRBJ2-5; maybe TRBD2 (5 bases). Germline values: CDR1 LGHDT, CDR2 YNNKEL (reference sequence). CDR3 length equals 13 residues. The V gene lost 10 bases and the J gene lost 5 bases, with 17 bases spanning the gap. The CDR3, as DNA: TGTGCCACAAAGGTACGGGGAAGTGAGACCCAGTACTTC. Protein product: CATKVRGSETQYF.

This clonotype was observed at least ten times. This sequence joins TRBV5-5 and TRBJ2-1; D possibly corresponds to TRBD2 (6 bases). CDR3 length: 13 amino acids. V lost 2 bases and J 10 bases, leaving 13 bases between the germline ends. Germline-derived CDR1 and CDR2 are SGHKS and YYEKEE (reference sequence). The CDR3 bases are TGTGCCAGCAGCTTCGGAGGGGAACGAGAGCAGTTCTTC. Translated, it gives CASSFGGEREQFF.

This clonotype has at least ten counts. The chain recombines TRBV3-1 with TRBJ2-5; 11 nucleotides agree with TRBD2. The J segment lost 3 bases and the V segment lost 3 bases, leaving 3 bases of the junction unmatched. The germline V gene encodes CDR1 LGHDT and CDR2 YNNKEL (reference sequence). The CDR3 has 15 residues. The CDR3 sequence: CASSHPGLAEETQYF. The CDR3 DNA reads TGTGCCAGCAGCCACCCGGGACTAGCGGAAGAGACCCAGTACTTC.

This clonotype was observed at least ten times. CDR3 sequence reads: CASSYSPRRTTGELFF. CDR3 nucleotide sequence: TGTGCCAGCAGTTACTCCCCTAGGAGGACTACCGGGGAGCTGTTTTTT. V gene TRBV6-5 combines with J gene TRBJ2-2; D is perhaps TRBD2 (5 bases). Germline V gene data show CDR1 as MNHEY and CDR2 as SVGAGI. This CDR3 contains 16 residues. V was pared by 0 bases and J by 5 bases, with 13 bases between.

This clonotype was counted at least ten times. CDR3 sequence: CSARDQQRGPYNEQFF. The CDR3 nucleotides read TGCAGTGCTAGAGATCAGCAGCGGGGGCCATACAATGAGCAGTTCTTC. The chain links TRBV20-1 to TRBJ2-1; 8 bases are shared with TRBD2. Germline CDR1 DFQATT, CDR2 SNEGSKA (reference sequence). This CDR3 comprises 16 residues. The V and J ends lost 0 bases and 4 bases, in that order; junction bases with no gene match: 8.

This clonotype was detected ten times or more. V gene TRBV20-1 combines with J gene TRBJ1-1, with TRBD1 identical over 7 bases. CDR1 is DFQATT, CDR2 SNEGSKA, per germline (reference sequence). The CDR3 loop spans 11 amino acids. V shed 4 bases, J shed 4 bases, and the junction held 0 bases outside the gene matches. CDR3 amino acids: CSAKGATEAFF. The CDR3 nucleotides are TGCAGTGCTAAGGGGGCCACTGAAGCTTTCTTT.